This T cell receptor beta chain was profiled in a study of cytomegalovirus exposure and HLA in healthy donors. General study points: Cytomegalovirus association was assigned to more than 150 TCR beta chains.

Generated by immunoSEQ multiplex PCR, the TCRdb table keeps only in-frame clones and is missing some. The table includes roughly 190,000 clones, around nine tenths detected once. Notes on this clone: Its antigen is not known.

Germline CDR1 SGHTA, CDR2 FQGNSA. With 5 bases removed from V and 5 bases from J, the gap between germline ends came to 8 bases. This CDR3 comprises 12 residues. The roughly 120-subject validation cohort, separate from the 666-subject first cohort, included the donors. The rearrangement uses TRBV7-2 and TRBJ2-3; D is unresolved. The TCR was taken from a man aged 25 to 40 in good health and CMV-seropositive. Sequencing was performed on PBMCs. CDR3: CASSLRLDTQYF. The CDR3 nucleotides read TGTGCCAGCAGCCTGCGACTAGATACGCAGTATTTT.